This T cell receptor (beta chain) was obtained from a study of cytotoxic CD8 clonotypes in ibrutinib-treated CLL. Across the study: Responses: some 25 partial, 2 complete; after median about 68 months, about 15 stayed remitted, approximately twelve progressed.

Worth noting for this clone: Its target is not known.

Targeted sequencing depth ranged from 1 in 200,000 to 1 in 1 million T cells. Produced via immunoSEQ multiplex PCR; TCRdb's table is partial and in-frame only. Of 150,000 to 200,000 clones in the sample, roughly 84% were seen once. Trimming removed 3 bases from V and 6 bases from J; junction bases left unmatched: 11. This CDR3 spans 16 amino acids. Per germline, CDR1 SGHVS and CDR2 FQNEAQ. Whole-study results and caveats: While tracking circulating CD8+ T-cell counts, baseline clonality exceeded that of age-matched healthy donors. Clonality rose at ibrutinib response, held steady in sustained remission, and fell toward baseline at progression.

Sequences were derived from PBMCs, sampled at disease progression, from a patient treated with ibrutinib. The rearrangement uses TRBV7-8 and TRBJ1-5; 7 nucleotides match TRBD1. The sequence was collected from a human donor with chronic lymphocytic leukemia. The CDR3 sequence: CASSFGYRGGGQPQHF. CDR3 DNA sequence: TGTGCCAGCAGCTTCGGATACAGGGGAGGCGGTCAGCCCCAGCATTTT.